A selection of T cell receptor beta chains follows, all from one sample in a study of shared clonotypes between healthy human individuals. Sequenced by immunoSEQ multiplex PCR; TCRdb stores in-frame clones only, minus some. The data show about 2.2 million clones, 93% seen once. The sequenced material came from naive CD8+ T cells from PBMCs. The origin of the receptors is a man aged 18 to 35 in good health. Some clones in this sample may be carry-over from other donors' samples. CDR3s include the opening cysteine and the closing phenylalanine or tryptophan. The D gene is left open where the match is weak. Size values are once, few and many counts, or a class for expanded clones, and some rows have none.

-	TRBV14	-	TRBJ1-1	TGTGCCAGCAGCCAAGATTCGCGCCGGCCGGGTACTGAAGCTTTCTTT	CASSQDSRRPGTEAFF
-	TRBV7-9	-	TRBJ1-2	TGTGCCAGCAGCTCCGGAGAGTTCCACTATGGCTACACCTTC	CASSSGEFHYGYTF
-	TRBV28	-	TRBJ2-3	TGTGCCAGCAGGATAGGGGGGGGCACGCATACGCAGTATTTT	CASRIGGGTHTQYF
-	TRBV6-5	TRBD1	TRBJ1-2	TGTGCCAGCAGTCCGGACAGGGTTTTTCATGGCTACACCTTC	CASSPDRVFHGYTF
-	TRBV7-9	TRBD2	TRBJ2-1	TGTGCCAGCAGCTTCAGCGGGAGGGCCATGAATGAGCAGTTCTTC	CASSFSGRAMNEQFF
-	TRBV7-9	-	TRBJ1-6	TGTGCCAGCAGCCTCGGGACCCCAGAGGGCTATAATTCACCCCTCCACTTT	CASSLGTPEGYNSPLHF
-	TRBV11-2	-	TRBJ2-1	TGTGCCAGCAGCGTTAAACTAGCCTCGCCTGGTGAGCAGTTCTTC	CASSVKLASPGEQFF
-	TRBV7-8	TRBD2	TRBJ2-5	TGTGCCTCCCAGGGTAGCGGGATGGGGGAGACCCAGTACTTC	CASQGSGMGETQYF
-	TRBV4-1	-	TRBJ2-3	TGCGCCAGCAGCCAAGAAAGGCGCAGGACCTTCAGCACAGATACGCAGTATTTT	CASSQERRRTFSTDTQYF
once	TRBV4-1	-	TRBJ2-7	TGCGCCAGCAGCCAAGGCAGTAACTACGAGCAGTACTTC	CASSQGSNYEQYF
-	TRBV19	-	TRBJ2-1	TGTGCCAGTACCCCATCTGGGGCCAACCCGGGGCAGTTCTTC	CASTPSGANPGQFF
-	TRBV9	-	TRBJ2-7	TGTGCCAGCAGCGTAGATGCTGGATACGAGCAGTACTTC	CASSVDAGYEQYF
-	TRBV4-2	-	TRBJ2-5	TGTGCCAGCAGCCAAGCCTCGGAGACCCAGTACTTC	CASSQASETQYF
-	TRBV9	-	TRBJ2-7	TGTGCCAGCAGCGAGGGGGTCGGGAACTACGAGCAGTACTTC	CASSEGVGNYEQYF
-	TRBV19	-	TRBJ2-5	TGTGCCAGTAGTGCACGACACCAAGAGACCCAGTACTTC	CASSARHQETQYF
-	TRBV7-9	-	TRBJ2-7	TGTGCCAGCAGCTTAGCGGACGGTATCTACGAGCAGTACTTC	CASSLADGIYEQYF
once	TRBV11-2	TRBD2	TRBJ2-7	TGTGCCAGCAGCGTCGGGACTAGCTACGAGCAGTACTTC	CASSVGTSYEQYF
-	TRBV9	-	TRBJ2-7	TGTGCCAGCAGCGTAGCAGAGCTTGGGGAGCAGTACTTC	CASSVAELGEQYF
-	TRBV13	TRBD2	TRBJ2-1	TGTGCCAGCAGCCCTATCGGACTAGCGGACCCGAGCTCCTACAATGAGCAGTTCTTC	CASSPIGLADPSSYNEQFF
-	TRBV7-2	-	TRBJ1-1	TGTGCCAGCAGTCCAATCGGTTTGAACACTGAAGCTTTCTTT	CASSPIGLNTEAFF
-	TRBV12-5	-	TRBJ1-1	TGTGCTAGTGGTTTGGATGACCGAACTGAAGCTTTCTTT	CASGLDDRTEAFF
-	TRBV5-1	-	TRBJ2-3	TGCGCCAGCAGCCATGGGGGGGCTCACATAGATACGCAGTATTTT	CASSHGGAHIDTQYF
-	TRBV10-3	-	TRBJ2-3	TGTGCCATCAGTGAGTCTACAGGGCCCACAGATACGCAGTATTTT	CAISESTGPTDTQYF
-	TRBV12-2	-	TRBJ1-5	TGTGCAAGTCTCCTAGGTGATTCTTTCAATCAGCCCCAGCATTTT	CASLLGDSFNQPQHF
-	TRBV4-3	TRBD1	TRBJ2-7	TGCGCCAGCAGCCCCGGGACAGGCCCCTCCGAGCAGTACTTC	CASSPGTGPSEQYF
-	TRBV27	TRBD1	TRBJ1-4	TGTGCCAGCAGTCAGTATCCCCCGGGGACAGAGGACGAAAAACTGTTTTTT	CASSQYPPGTEDEKLFF
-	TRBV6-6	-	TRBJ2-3	TGTGCCAGCAGTTACTCGTTCGCGGGTCGCACAGATACGCAGTATTTT	CASSYSFAGRTDTQYF
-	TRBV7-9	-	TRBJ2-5	TGTGCCAGCAGCCCCTGGAGGGAGACCCAGTACTTC	CASSPWRETQYF
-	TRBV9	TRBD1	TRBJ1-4	TGTGCCAGCAGCGTAGGACAGGGGATAGGTGAAAAACTGTTTTTT	CASSVGQGIGEKLFF
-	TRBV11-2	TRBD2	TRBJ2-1	TGTGCCAGCAGCTTTAAACCGGGACTAGCGGCGAAATACAATGAGCAGTTCTTC	CASSFKPGLAAKYNEQFF
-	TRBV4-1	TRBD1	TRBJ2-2	TGCGCCAGCAGCCAATCTCTTGGGACAGGGTCGAGCGGCGGGGAGCTGTTTTTT	CASSQSLGTGSSGGELFF
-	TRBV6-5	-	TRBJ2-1	TGTGCCAGCAGTTACTCGGGACTCAATTACAATGAGCAGTTCTTC	CASSYSGLNYNEQFF
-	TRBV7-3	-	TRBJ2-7	TGTGCCAGCAGCTTTGGGGGAGCAACCTACGAGCAGTACTTC	CASSFGGATYEQYF
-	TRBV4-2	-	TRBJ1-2	TGTGCCAGCAGCACAACCGAGGACTTCTTTAACTATGGCTACACCTTC	CASSTTEDFFNYGYTF
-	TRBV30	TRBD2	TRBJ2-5	TGTGCCTGGGGACTAGCGGGAGTGGAAGAGACCCAGTACTTC	CAWGLAGVEETQYF
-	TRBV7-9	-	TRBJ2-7	TGTGCCAGCAGCTTAGCCGAGGGGAACGAGCAGTACTTC	CASSLAEGNEQYF
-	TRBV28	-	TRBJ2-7	TGTGCCAGCAGTTTATTAGGGTTCCCCTACGAGCAGTACTTC	CASSLLGFPYEQYF
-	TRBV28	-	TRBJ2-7	TGTGCCAGCAGTTTAGAGGAAACCTACGAGCAGTACTTC	CASSLEETYEQYF
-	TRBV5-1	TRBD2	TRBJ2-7	TGCGCCAGCAGCTTATTAGCGGGTTTCTCCTACGAGCAGTACTTC	CASSLLAGFSYEQYF
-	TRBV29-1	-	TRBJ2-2	TGCAGCGTTTTGGGGGGCACCGGGGAGCTGTTTTTT	CSVLGGTGELFF
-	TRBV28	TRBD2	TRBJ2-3	TGTGCCAGCAGTTTATTGACTAGCGGGAGAGATTTT	CASSLLTSGRDF
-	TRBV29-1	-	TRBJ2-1	TGCAGCGTTGGCTCCGGGAATGAGCAGTTCTTC	CSVGSGNEQFF
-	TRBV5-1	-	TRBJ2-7	TGCGCCAGCAGCTTGGCCAGGGATCCCAACGAGCAGTACTTC	CASSLARDPNEQYF
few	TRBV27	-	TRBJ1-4	TGTGCCAGCAGTTGGGCAGGAGCCAATGAAAAACTGTTTTTT	CASSWAGANEKLFF
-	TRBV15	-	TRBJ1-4	TGTGCCACCAGCATTCGGACCGAAAAACTGTTTTTT	CATSIRTEKLFF
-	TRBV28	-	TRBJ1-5	TGTGCCAGCAGTTCGGCCGCAGATAGTGGCAATCAGCCCCAGCATTTT	CASSSAADSGNQPQHF
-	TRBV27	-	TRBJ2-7	TGTGCCAGCAGTTTAGACGGCAGCTCCTACGAGCAGTACTTC	CASSLDGSSYEQYF
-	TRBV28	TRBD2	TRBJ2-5	TGTGCCAGCAGTACGGGATTAGCGGGAGAAGGCGAAGAGACCCAGTACTTC	CASSTGLAGEGEETQYF
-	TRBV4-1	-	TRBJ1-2	TGCGCCAGCAGCCAAGACGACAACTATGGCTACACCTTC	CASSQDDNYGYTF
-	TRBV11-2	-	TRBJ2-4	TGTGCCAGCAGTCGCCAGGGGCCCAAGAGGAACATTCAGTACTTC	CASSRQGPKRNIQYF
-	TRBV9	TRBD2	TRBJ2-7	TGTGCCAGCAGCGCTACGGGACTAGCATGGTACGAGCAGTACTTC	CASSATGLAWYEQYF
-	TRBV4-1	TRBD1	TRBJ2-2	TGCGCCAGCAGCCCCCCGGGACAGGGGGCCACCGGGGAGCTGTTTTTT	CASSPPGQGATGELFF
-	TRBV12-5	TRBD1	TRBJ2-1	TGTGCTAGTGGCCCGGACAGGGGGTATGAGCAGTTCTTC	CASGPDRGYEQFF
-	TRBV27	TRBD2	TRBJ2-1	TGTGCCAGCAGTTTATGGGGACTAGCAAAGTCATTGGACAATGAGCAGTTCTTC	CASSLWGLAKSLDNEQFF
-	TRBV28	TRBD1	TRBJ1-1	TGTGCCAGCAGTTTACCCCGGGACAGGGTGAACACTGAAGCTTTCTTT	CASSLPRDRVNTEAFF
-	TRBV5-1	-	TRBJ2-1	TGCGCCAGCAGCTTGGGGCGGAGAGGGACCTACAATGAGCAGTTCTTC	CASSLGRRGTYNEQFF
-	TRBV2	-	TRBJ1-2	TGTGCCAGCAGCAACAGGGAGCGGTTCTATGGCTACACCTTC	CASSNRERFYGYTF